What follows are 32 T cell receptor beta chains derived from one specimen sequenced in a study of T cells in women clearing cervical HPV infection. Assay: immunoSEQ multiplex PCR; the TCRdb copy retains only in-frame clones and omits some. The sample includes about 23,000 clones. Material: blood buffy coat. The receptors come from a woman aged 18 to 75 with a cervical HPV16 infection that either progressed to CIN3+ or cleared (not recorded which).

As concerns this clone: The read gets to within 3 residues of the CDR3 end, and the germline J gene fills in the rest. The rearrangement joins TRBV7-2 to TRBJ1-1, with D unclear. The CDR3 length is 11 residues. CDR1 is SGHTA and CDR2 is FQGNSA in the germline V gene. CDR3 residues: CASSFTEKAFF. The sequenced CDR3 bases are TGTGCCAGCAGCTTTACAGAAAAA.

In the case of this clone: The sequence runs out 3 residues before the end of the CDR3; the remainder is reconstructed from the germline J gene. The chain carries TRBV7-9 and TRBJ1-2, with TRBD1 as a possible D gene (6 bases). The germline V gene has CDR1 SEHNR and CDR2 FQNEAQ (reference sequence). The CDR3 length is 15 residues. CDR3 DNA (partial): TGTGCCAGCAGCTCCCGGGACATACGCACAGATACC. It translates to CASSSRDIRTDT. The full CDR3 reads CASSSRDIRTDTYTF.

The sequenced CDR3 bases are TGTGCCAGCGCAGGAAACTACGAG. This sequence encodes CASAGNYE. The entire CDR3 sequence reads CASAGNYEQYF. The rearrangement uses TRBV3-1 (or the pseudogene TRBV3-2) and TRBJ2-7; D gene ambiguous. Read data end 3 residues before the CDR3 end; the end is taken from the germline J gene. The CDR3 is 11 amino acids. V dropped 8 bases and J dropped 3 bases, with 8 bases sitting between them. Germline CDR1 and CDR2: LGHDT and YNNKEL (reference sequence).

To note about this clone: Read data end 3 residues before the CDR3 end; the end is taken from the germline J gene. The V call is TRBV5-1, the J call TRBJ2-3, with 8 bases fitting TRBD1. The CDR3 has 14 amino acids. CDR1 is SGHRS and CDR2 is YFSETQ in the germline V gene. The sequenced CDR3 bases are TGCGCCAGCAGCTTGACAGGGGGAAATCAGCCG. This sequence encodes CASSLTGGNQP. The CDR3 reads in full as CASSLTGGNQPQYF.

About this clone: The read ends 3 residues shy of where the CDR3 ends; the end is completed using the germline J gene. The chain joins TRBV19 to TRBJ1-1; 7 nucleotides align to TRBD1. This CDR3 comprises 15 residues. Per the germline V gene, CDR1 is LNHDA and CDR2 is SQIVND (reference sequence). Trimming at V came to 2 bases and at J to 1 base, leaving 4 bases not matched to a gene. CDR3 DNA (partial): TGTGCCAGTAGTATACAGGGGGGCGGGAACACTGAA. This encodes CASSIQGGGNTE. The whole CDR3 protein is CASSIQGGGNTEAFF.

About this clone itself: The read finishes 3 residues shy of the CDR3 end, and the germline J gene is used to complete it. The chain joins TRBV7-8 to TRBJ2-5, with unresolved D. The V gene's germline CDR1 is SGHVS and CDR2 FQNEAQ. Trimming cost V 0 bases and J 2 bases, with 10 bases left between them. This CDR3 region has 15 residues. The CDR3 sequence: CASSLAVQNQETQYF. The CDR3 bases that were read are TGTGCCAGCAGCTTAGCGGTGCAGAATCAAGAGACC.

A remark on this clone: The CDR3 end is not reached by the read, which stops 3 residues before it; the germline J gene fills it in. The chain recombines TRBV6-1 with TRBJ1-5, with a possible D match to TRBD1 (5 bases). Germline values: CDR1 MNHNS, CDR2 SASEGT. Trimming pared 4 bases from V and 6 bases from J, leaving 10 bases between. This CDR3 has 13 amino acids. This CDR3 is CASSVEGRQPQHF. The part of the CDR3 DNA that was read is TGTGCCAGCAGTGTGGAGGGGCGTCAGCCC.

As for this clone: The read is 3 residues too short to cover the CDR3 end, so that end is filled in from the germline J gene. This chain joins TRBV11-3 and TRBJ2-3; 10 nucleotides agree with TRBD2. The CDR3 consists of 15 residues. Germline V gene lookup returns CDR1 SGHNT and CDR2 YENEEA. Trimming took 8 bases from V and 1 from J; bases not matched to a gene: 6. The CDR3 DNA, read in part, is TGTGCCAGCTCACCCGGGACTAGCGGCACAGATACG. Translation: CASSPGTSGTDT. The complete CDR3 protein is CASSPGTSGTDTQYF.

Note on this clone: The CDR3 end falls 3 residues outside the read, so it is completed with the germline J gene. V and J are TRBV19 and TRBJ2-7; perhaps TRBD1 as D (6 bases). Germline-derived CDR1 and CDR2 are LNHDA and SQIVND (reference sequence). V gave up 7 bases and J gave up 4 bases, with 17 bases separating them. The length of the CDR3 is 14 residues. The DNA read from the CDR3 is TGTGCCAGTAAACCGACAGGAGCATTTTACGAG. Translation gives CASKPTGAFYE. The CDR3, in full, reads CASKPTGAFYEQYF.

Concerning this clone itself: The read halts 3 residues ahead of the CDR3 end, with the missing end drawn from the germline J gene. This rearrangement joins TRBV10-3 to TRBJ1-1; no firm D call. CDR3 length equals 14 residues. Germline loops: CDR1 ENHRY, CDR2 SYGVKD. The CDR3 bases that were read are TGTGCCATCAGTTGGACTAGCAGAACAGATACG. It translates to CAISWTSRTDT. The full CDR3 protein is CAISWTSRTDTAFF.

On this clone: The read falls 3 residues short of the CDR3 end, and the missing part is taken from the germline J gene. The V gene is TRBV11-2, the J gene TRBJ2-7; a possible D gene is TRBD2 (6 bases). Between the trimmed V and J ends, which lost 4 bases and 4 bases, there was a span of 17 bases. CDR3 length: 15 amino acids. Looked up from germline, CDR1 is SGHAT and CDR2 is FQNNGV. This CDR3 reads CASSSILARRYEQYF. The CDR3 DNA, read in part, is TGTGCCAGCAGCTCGATTCTAGCGAGGCGGTACGAG.

As concerns this clone: The read falls 3 residues short of the CDR3 end, and the missing part is taken from the germline J gene. The rearrangement uses TRBV12-5 and TRBJ2-5; D uncertain. The V gene lost 1 base and the J gene lost 2 bases, with 8 bases spanning the gap. This CDR3 region has 14 residues. The germline CDR1 and CDR2 sequences are LGHNT and FRNRAP. The CDR3 spells CASGLAPQQETQYF. The part of the CDR3 DNA that was read is TGTGCTAGTGGTTTGGCCCCCCAACAAGAGACC.

With respect to this clone: The read gets to within 3 residues of the CDR3 end, and the germline J gene fills in the rest. The chain employs TRBV6-1 and TRBJ2-1, with 7 bases lining up with TRBD2. Germline values: CDR1 MNHNS, CDR2 SASEGT. V dropped 0 bases and J dropped 7; count of bases not matched to a gene: 9. The CDR3 is 16 residues long. The sequenced CDR3 bases are TGTGCCAGCAGTGAAGCCTTGCGGGGGTTTTCTAATGAG. Translated, it gives CASSEALRGFSNE. The whole CDR3 sequence reads CASSEALRGFSNEQFF.

Note on this clone: The CDR3 end is not reached by the read, which stops 3 residues before it; the germline J gene fills it in. This sequence joins TRBV19 and TRBJ2-7; D possibly uses TRBD1 or TRBD2 (5 bases each). The V end was cut by 3 bases, the J end by 6 bases, with 12 bases between. The CDR3 runs 13 residues. Germline CDR1 and CDR2: LNHDA and SQIVND (reference sequence). CDR3 DNA, as far as it was read: TGTGCCAGTAGTATGAGGGGTTTCCCCGAG. Its translation is CASSMRGFPE. The entire CDR3 protein reads CASSMRGFPEQYF.

Worth noting for this clone: Coverage ceases 3 residues before the CDR3 finishes, and the germline J gene fills in the end. The genes are TRBV7-9 and TRBJ2-7; D unresolved. V was shortened by 2 bases and J by 5 bases, with 10 bases between the two germline ends. Germline V gives CDR1 SEHNR, CDR2 FQNEAQ (reference sequence). This CDR3 spans 13 amino acids. The DNA read from the CDR3 is TGTGCCAGCAGCTTATCAGGAGCCGACGAG. It codes for CASSLSGADE. The CDR3, in full, reads CASSLSGADEQYF.

To note about this clone: The read ends 3 residues before the CDR3 terminus; that terminus is restored from the germline J gene. This chain joins TRBV14 and TRBJ2-6, with D maybe TRBD1 (5 bases). Germline V gene data show CDR1 as SGHDN and CDR2 as FVKESK. The CDR3 loop spans 17 amino acids. The germline V and J ends were trimmed by 2 bases and 1 base, with 12 bases remaining between them. Partial CDR3 DNA: TGTGCCAGCAGCCAATTCGGACAATTATCTGGGGCCAACGTC. Residues: CASSQFGQLSGANV. The entire CDR3 protein reads CASSQFGQLSGANVLTF.

Notes on this clone: The read ends 3 residues early relative to the CDR3; the germline J gene fills the gap. The V call is TRBV20-1, the J call TRBJ2-5; 10 bases align to TRBD2. The CDR3 has 16 residues. Germline CDR1 and CDR2: DFQATT and SNEGSKA (reference sequence). V lost 3 bases, J lost 4 bases, and 11 bases stayed unmatched. The CDR3 reads CSASRPSGGTGETQYF. The part of the CDR3 DNA that was read is TGCAGTGCTAGTCGACCTAGCGGGGGTACTGGAGAGACC.

About this clone itself: The read halts 3 residues ahead of the CDR3 end, with the missing end drawn from the germline J gene. This chain connects TRBV7-9 to TRBJ1-2; TRBD1 might be the D (5 bases). The V end lost 5 bases, the J end lost 0 bases, and 13 bases lay between the germline ends. This CDR3 has 15 residues. Germline V gene data show CDR1 as SEHNR and CDR2 as FQNEAQ (reference sequence). CDR3 loop: CASSAGQPPNYGYTF. The part of the CDR3 DNA that was read is TGTGCCAGCAGCGCAGGACAACCTCCTAACTATGGC.

To note about this clone: Sequencing ends 3 residues short of the CDR3 end; the germline J gene provides the rest. The chain uses TRBV5-1 and TRBJ2-1, with D tentatively TRBD2 (5 bases). CDR1 and CDR2 (germline): SGHRS, YFSETQ. CDR3 length: 12 amino acids. Trimming shortened V by 2 bases and J by 7 bases, and 7 bases separated the two germline ends. This chain's CDR3 is CASSLLGNEQFF. CDR3 DNA, as far as it was read: TGCGCCAGCAGCTTACTAGGTAATGAG.

As to this clone: The CDR3 end is not reached by the read, which stops 3 residues before it; the germline J gene fills it in. This rearrangement joins TRBV20-1 to TRBJ1-5; tentative D call: TRBD1 (5 bases). Trimming removed 6 bases from V and 1 base from J, with 10 bases in between. CDR1 is DFQATT, CDR2 SNEGSKA, per germline (reference sequence). The CDR3 contains 13 residues. CDR3 bases read: TGCAGTGCCACCAGACAGAGCAATCAGCCC. Its translation: CSATRQSNQP. The full-length CDR3 reads as CSATRQSNQPQHF.

Remarks on this clone: The read finishes 3 residues shy of the CDR3 end, and the germline J gene is used to complete it. This rearrangement joins TRBV19 to TRBJ1-2; tentatively, D is TRBD1 (6 bases). CDR1 and CDR2 from the germline V gene are LNHDA and SQIVND (reference sequence). The CDR3 has 16 residues. CDR3 sequence reads: CASSTRTDSSYNDYTF. The covered CDR3 bases are TGTGCCAGTAGTACCAGGACAGATAGCTCCTACAATGAC.

A note on this clone: With the read ending 3 residues before the CDR3 end, the germline J gene is used to fill in that end. The V and J genes are TRBV2 and TRBJ1-1; the D is unclear. Germline V gives CDR1 SNHLY, CDR2 FYNNEI. This CDR3 region has 13 residues. V was clipped by 5 bases and J by 0 bases, with 7 bases between them. The sequenced CDR3 bases are TGTGCCAGCAGTCCAGATATGAACACTGAA. Its translation is CASSPDMNTE. The CDR3 reads in full as CASSPDMNTEAFF.

With respect to this clone: The sequenced fragment ends 3 residues before the CDR3 boundary, so the rest is inferred from the germline J gene. The genes are TRBV20-1 and TRBJ2-1, with unresolved D. CDR1 is DFQATT, CDR2 SNEGSKA, per germline (reference sequence). Trimming cost V 3 bases and J 5 bases, with 5 bases left between them. This CDR3 is 11 amino acids long. Here the CDR3 reads CSARQNNEQFF. CDR3 DNA (partial): TGCAGTGCTAGGCAGAACAATGAG.

Points on this clone: The CDR3 is cut off 3 residues early in the read; its end comes from the germline J gene. The V call is TRBV19, the J call TRBJ1-2, with 11 bases lining up with TRBD1. Germline V lookup: CDR1 LNHDA, CDR2 SQIVND (reference sequence). V gave up 5 bases and J gave up 3 bases; unmatched junction bases: 8. The CDR3 contains 16 residues. The CDR3 bases that were read are TGTGCCAGTAGTGCCGGAGGACAGGGGGCGGACTATGGC. Amino acids: CASSAGGQGADYG. The whole CDR3 reads CASSAGGQGADYGYTF.

As for this clone: The CDR3 extends 3 residues past the end of the read, so its final part is completed from the germline J gene. The V and J genes are TRBV20-1 and TRBJ1-2, with 8 positions matching TRBD1. Trimming cost V 5 bases and J 3 bases; bases outside gene matches: 11. CDR1 and CDR2 from the germline V gene are DFQATT and SNEGSKA (reference sequence). The length of the CDR3 is 15 residues. The sequenced part of the CDR3 DNA is TGCAGTGCTCAGGGGGCGGCTTTCCCTGACTATGGC. Translated, it gives CSAQGAAFPDYG. The full CDR3 reads CSAQGAAFPDYGYTF.

Points on this clone: The CDR3 end lies 3 residues beyond the end of the read and is filled in from the germline J gene. The chain uses TRBV12-3 or TRBV12-4 and TRBJ1-6; D gene ambiguous. The CDR3 length is 16 residues. Trimming removed 2 bases from V and 7 bases from J, with 15 bases in between. Incomplete CDR3 DNA: TGTGCCAGCAGTTTAAGGGCAGGTTCTTTAAATTCACCC. This codes for CASSLRAGSLNSP. The entire CDR3 is CASSLRAGSLNSPLHF.

With regard to this clone: The CDR3 goes on 3 residues after the read ends, and that part is filled in from the germline J gene. The rearrangement links TRBV19 to TRBJ1-5; D uncertain. Deletions cut 5 bases from V and 2 bases from J, with 22 bases between. This CDR3 is built from 18 residues. CDR1 is LNHDA, CDR2 SQIVND, per germline (reference sequence). The DNA read from the CDR3 is TGTGCCAGTAGTCCCCGTGAAGGTGGGATAGCGGGCAATCAGCCC. Translation: CASSPREGGIAGNQP. The complete CDR3 sequence is CASSPREGGIAGNQPQHF.

For this clone: The CDR3 end is not reached by the read, which stops 3 residues before it; the germline J gene fills it in. V gene TRBV14 combines with J gene TRBJ2-7, with 11 bases identical to TRBD2. V lost 1 base to trimming and J lost 3 bases; unmatched junction nucleotides: 11. Germline V gene data show CDR1 as SGHDN and CDR2 as FVKESK. This CDR3 contains 18 residues. The CDR3 loop is CASSQGKSPGLAVYEQYF. The CDR3 DNA, read in part, is TGTGCCAGCAGCCAAGGGAAATCCCCGGGACTAGCGGTCTACGAG.

Turning to this clone: The sequence runs out 3 residues before the end of the CDR3; the remainder is reconstructed from the germline J gene. J is TRBJ1-2 and V is TRBV29-1, with D hard to call. CDR1 and CDR2 from the germline V gene are SQVTM and ANQGSEA. Trimming took 5 bases from V and 7 from J, leaving 8 bases between them. This CDR3 spans 10 amino acids. CDR3 amino acids: CSVYSSGYTF. The CDR3 DNA, read in part, is TGCAGCGTTTACTCTAGTGGC.

Notes on this clone: The read ends 3 residues shy of where the CDR3 ends; the end is completed using the germline J gene. This sequence joins TRBV19 and TRBJ2-7; D gene uncertain. The CDR3 is 13 residues long. Germline CDR1 is LNHDA and CDR2 is SQIVND (reference sequence). V shed 3 bases and J shed 6 bases, with 12 bases lying between them. The CDR3 reads CASSIARLGEQYF. The sequenced CDR3 bases are TGTGCCAGTAGTATTGCTAGGTTGGGCGAG.

Concerning this clone: The CDR3 extends 3 residues past the end of the read, so its final part is completed from the germline J gene. The J gene is TRBJ2-3, the V gene TRBV2, with TRBD1 matching 8 bases. Germline CDR1 reads SNHLY; CDR2 reads FYNNEI. This CDR3 is built from 15 residues. CDR3 sequence: CASTQQTGGDQPQYF. The CDR3 bases that were read are TGTGCCAGCACCCAACAAACAGGGGGAGATCAGCCG.

To note about this clone: The CDR3 end falls 3 residues outside the read, so it is completed with the germline J gene. The rearrangement links TRBV19 to TRBJ1-5, with TRBD1 matching over 11 bases. Unmatched junction bases numbered 4, after V lost 3 bases and J lost 6 bases. CDR3 length: 15 residues. Looked up from germline, CDR1 is LNHDA and CDR2 is SQIVND (reference sequence). CDR3 amino acids: CASSIGTGGGQPQHF. Partial CDR3 DNA: TGTGCCAGTAGTATCGGGACAGGGGGGGGTCAGCCC.